These 18 T cell receptor beta chains originate from one sample sequenced in a study of blood T cell repertoires in COVID-19. Assay: immunoSEQ multiplex PCR; the TCRdb copy retains only in-frame clones and omits some. The sample has 200,000 to 250,000 clones, approximately 80% seen once. The sample comprised peripheral blood. The receptors here all came from a woman of 80 years or more with active or convalescent COVID-19.

In DNA, the CDR3 is TGTGCCAGCAGGGCGACTGGACTAGCGGGAGGCGTAGATACGCAGTATTTT. Protein: CASRATGLAGGVDTQYF. The chain employs TRBV7-6 and TRBJ2-3; 14 bases agree with TRBD2. Trimming removed 6 bases from V and 5 bases from J; junction bases left unmatched: 10. Germline V lookup: CDR1 SGHVS, CDR2 FNYEAQ. CDR3 length: 17 amino acids. Looking up the rest from reference TRBV7-6 and TRBJ2-3 gives the full variable domain: GAGVSQSPRYKVTKRGQDVALRCDPISGHVSLYWYRQALGQGPEFLTYFNYEAQQDKSGLPNDRFSAERPEGSISTLTIQRTEQRDSAMYRCASRATGLAGGVDTQYFGPGTRLTVL.

The chain combines TRBV30 with TRBJ1-5; D is unresolved. The ends were cut back, 5 bases at V and 4 bases at J, with 18 bases in the middle. Germline CDR1 reads GTSNPN; CDR2 reads SVGIG (reference sequence). The CDR3 totals 15 residues. The CDR3 nucleotides read TGTGCCTGGGGGTTCAACGGGTTCCGGAATCAGCCCCAGCATTTT. Encoded protein: CAWGFNGFRNQPQHF.

This chain joins TRBV5-1 and TRBJ2-3; D is ambiguous. V was trimmed by 5 bases and J by 3 bases, leaving 10 bases between them. In germline, CDR1 is SGHRS, CDR2 YFSETQ. The CDR3 is 13 amino acids. For the CDR3, the DNA is TGCGCCAGCAGTGGTACCACAACAGATACGCAGTATTTT. It specifies CASSGTTTDTQYF.

This clone was picked up a small number of times. V usage is TRBV19 and J usage is TRBJ1-6; 7 bases map to TRBD1. The length of the CDR3 is 13 residues. Germline-derived CDR1 and CDR2 are LNHDA and SQIVND (reference sequence). Trimming took 6 bases from V and 7 from J; bases not matched to a gene: 3. CDR3 in amino acids: CASRIRGNSPLHF. The CDR3 nucleotides read TGTGCCAGTAGGATCAGGGGGAATTCACCCCTCCACTTT.

The chain links TRBV18 to TRBJ2-5; TRBD2 is a possible D gene (6 bases). The CDR3 is 13 residues long. From germline, CDR1 is KGHSH and CDR2 LQKENI. V shed 10 bases and J shed 2 bases, with 14 bases lying between them. The DNA for the CDR3 is TGTGCCACATCCTTTGGGGGGCAAGAGACCCAGTACTTC. Amino acid sequence: CATSFGGQETQYF.

This clone showed up just a few times. This chain connects TRBV7-2 to TRBJ1-2; 10 bases align to TRBD1. The CDR3 is made up of 16 amino acids. Trimming took 5 bases from V and 4 from J; bases not matched to a gene: 10. Germline V lookup: CDR1 SGHTA, CDR2 FQGNSA. The CDR3 here is CASSAIGGQGTYGYTF. The DNA of the CDR3 is TGTGCCAGCAGCGCAATAGGGGGACAGGGGACCTATGGCTACACCTTC.

The chain links TRBV19 to TRBJ2-6; D is unclear. V gave up 2 bases and J gave up 1 base, with 12 bases separating them. CDR1 and CDR2 (germline): LNHDA, SQIVND (reference sequence). CDR3 length equals 17 residues. In DNA form, the CDR3 reads TGTGCCAGTAGTATATTCTACAGCTCGTCTGGGGCCAACGTCCTGACTTTC. Its translation is CASSIFYSSSGANVLTF.

The chain links TRBV5-5 to TRBJ2-7, with 7 bases matching TRBD1. Germline V CDR1 and CDR2: SGHKS, YYEKEE (reference sequence). This CDR3 region has 15 residues. V lost 0 bases and J lost 2; bases outside the gene matches: 5. The CDR3: CASSLAGGDTYEQYF. The CDR3 region has the DNA TGTGCCAGCAGCTTGGCAGGGGGTGACACCTACGAGCAGTACTTC.

The chain combines TRBV27 with TRBJ1-5, with D perhaps matching TRBD1 (5 bases). Germline lookup yields CDR1 MNHEY and CDR2 SMNVEV (reference sequence). With 5 bases removed from V and 0 bases from J, the gap between germline ends came to 14 bases. This CDR3 is 16 amino acids long. CDR3 protein: CASSTYGGHSNQPQHF. The DNA of the CDR3 is TGTGCCAGCAGTACCTACGGGGGTCATAGCAATCAGCCCCAGCATTTT.

The J gene is TRBJ1-1, the V gene TRBV28; possible D gene TRBD1, 6 bases. The CDR3 totals 16 residues. V lost 1 base, J lost 5 bases, and 17 bases lay in between. Looked up from germline, CDR1 is MDHEN and CDR2 is SYDVKM. CDR3 nucleotide sequence: TGTGCCAGCAGTTTATCCCGGGCAGGGGATCGGACTGAAGCTTTCTTT. Translation gives CASSLSRAGDRTEAFF.

The rearrangement links TRBV9 to TRBJ1-3; TRBD1 agrees at 8 bases. The junction had 2 bases not matched to a gene; V was cut back by 3 bases and J by 6 bases. This CDR3 has 13 amino acids. Germline lookup yields CDR1 SGDLS and CDR2 YYNGEE. In nucleotides, the CDR3 is TGTGCCAGCAGCGCGGGACAGGTAAACACCATATATTTT. As protein: CASSAGQVNTIYF.

The V call is TRBV5-1, the J call TRBJ2-3; possible D gene TRBD2, 6 bases. Germline CDR1 SGHRS, CDR2 YFSETQ. This CDR3 has 14 amino acids. V was trimmed by 6 bases and J by 0 bases, leaving 11 bases between them. The CDR3 coding sequence is TGCGCCAGCACTCTGGCGGGGAGCACAGATACGCAGTATTTT. This translates into CASTLAGSTDTQYF.

The rearrangement links TRBV12-5 to TRBJ1-5; D is possibly TRBD1 (5 bases). The germline gives CDR1 LGHNT, CDR2 FRNRAP. Trimming took off 3 bases at V and 7 bases at J, with 10 bases between the two ends. This CDR3 comprises 13 residues. The CDR3 coding sequence is TGTGCTAGTGGTTTCGGGGGGGGGCAGCCCCAGCATTTT. Encoded protein: CASGFGGGQPQHF.

The rearrangement joins TRBV9 to TRBJ2-5; 10 nucleotides line up with TRBD2. V lost 0 bases and J lost 5; bases outside the gene matches: 4. Looked up from germline, CDR1 is SGDLS and CDR2 is YYNGEE. The CDR3 length is 15 residues. CDR3 residues: CASSVERGGSETQYF. The DNA of the CDR3 is TGTGCCAGCAGCGTAGAGCGGGGGGGATCGGAGACCCAGTACTTC.

The rearrangement links TRBV24-1 to TRBJ2-2, with no clear D. This CDR3 contains 13 residues. CDR1 is KGHDR and CDR2 is SFDVKD in the germline V gene. Trimming stripped 4 bases from V and 4 bases from J, with 6 bases between. Written as DNA, the CDR3 is TGTGCCACCAGTGACCACATCACCGGGGAGCTGTTTTTT. This gives the protein CATSDHITGELFF.

This chain connects TRBV9 to TRBJ2-2; 9 positions agree with TRBD1. Germline V gene sequence: CDR1 SGDLS, CDR2 YYNGEE. The ends lost 5 bases at V and 4 bases at J; junction bases unmatched: 12. The CDR3 has 17 amino acids. CDR3 DNA sequence: TGTGCCAGCAGTGGGCAAACCGGGACAGGGATCACCGGGGAGCTGTTTTTT. Translating gives CASSGQTGTGITGELFF.

This clone appeared once. The CDR3 nucleotides read TGTGCCAGTAGCTCTGTACAGGGACCCCCTAACGAGCAGTACTTC. It yields the protein CASSSVQGPPNEQYF. The V gene is TRBV19, the J gene TRBJ2-7; TRBD1 is a possible D gene (6 bases). Trimming removed 6 bases from V and 5 bases from J, with 20 bases in between. CDR3 size: 15 residues. CDR1 is LNHDA and CDR2 is SQIVND in the germline V gene (reference sequence).

The J gene is TRBJ1-6, the V gene TRBV5-4; tentatively, D is TRBD1 (6 bases). The CDR3 consists of 14 residues. Between the trimmed V and J ends, which lost 5 bases and 6 bases, there was a span of 12 bases. Germline V gene sequence: CDR1 SGHNT, CDR2 YYREEE (reference sequence). CDR3 residues: CASRPARGNSPLHF. The CDR3 region has the DNA TGTGCCAGCAGACCCGCCAGGGGTAATTCACCCCTCCACTTT.